These T cell receptor beta chains were read from a single sample in a study of PD-1 blockade in classical Hodgkin lymphoma. Only in-frame clones appear in the TCRdb table, and some are missing; sequencing was by immunoSEQ multiplex PCR. The sample yields approximately 8,000 clones, roughly four fifths seen once. This sample comprised peripheral blood mononuclear cells (PBMCs), obtained at baseline. These receptors came from a human donor with classical Hodgkin lymphoma. The conserved cysteine and the conserved F or W are not part of the CDR3 here.

TRBJ2-3	TRBV7-9	12	ASSLSRERDRRY
TRBJ2-2	TRBV6-6	12	ASSPRTVAGELF
TRBJ1-2	TRBV5-1	12	ASSASGATHGYT
TRBJ2-6	TRBV9	14	ASSDYGSSGANVLT
TRBJ2-7	TRBV30	12	AWIRLAGSYEQY
TRBJ1-2	TRBV28	10	ASSQRQYGYT
TRBJ2-7	TRBV7-8	15	ASSLGPSGMGSYEQY
TRBJ1-2	TRBV4-1	11	ASSQGGNYGYT
TRBJ1-4	TRBV28	12	ASSLAQINEKLF
TRBJ2-5	TRBV19	9	ASSRGETQY
TRBJ2-7	TRBV7-3	14	ASSLNTGTSFNEQY
TRBJ1-5	TRBV7-9	15	ASSSDRGIYSNQPQH
TRBJ1-5	TRBV2	12	ASSTSNSNQPQH
TRBJ2-1	TRBV7-8	11	ASSLGQLNEQF
TRBJ1-5	TRBV7-2	10	ASSLGTQPQH
TRBJ2-5	TRBV5-1	8	ASSGETQY
TRBJ1-1	TRBV5-6	12	ASSTGTGISEAF
TRBJ1-1	TRBV7-9	12	ASSLGKVNTEAF
TRBJ2-3	TRBV2	9	ASSWADTQY
TRBJ2-7	TRBV5-1	15	ASSSGTSGRGFYEQY
TRBJ1-2	TRBV29-1	11	SVRQGPLYGYT
TRBJ2-5	TRBV7-8	14	ASSTTLGGSAETQY
TRBJ2-5	TRBV29-1	10	SVESGAETQY
TRBJ1-5	TRBV30	13	AWSRGGTVNQPQH
TRBJ2-6	TRBV27	16	ASSLRVAFSSGANVLT
TRBJ2-7	TRBV2	11	ATPGLASNEQY
TRBJ1-2	TRBV7-9	11	ASSSGGSVGYT